What follows is one TCR beta chain and its context. These data belong to a study of blood T cell repertoires in COVID-19. CDR3 length equals 18 residues. Germline assignment: CDR1 SEHNR and CDR2 FQNEAQ (reference sequence). J gave up 0 bases and V 5 bases, and 12 bases lay outside the gene matches. Sequenced by immunoSEQ multiplex PCR; TCRdb stores in-frame clones only, minus some. The sample consists of fewer than 250,000 clones, roughly nine tenths of them appearing once. V usage is TRBV7-9 and J usage is TRBJ1-5, with 8 bases matching TRBD1. The TCR was taken from a man aged 25-45 years with acute or convalescent COVID-19. Sequenced material: peripheral blood. CDR3 sequence (DNA): TGTGCCAGCAGCCATCCAAGACAGGGGCACTCTAGCAATCAGCCCCAGCATTTT. This sequence encodes CASSHPRQGHSSNQPQHF.